What follows describes a single TCR beta chain. Libraries were prepared by immunoSEQ multiplex PCR; TCRdb keeps only in-frame clonotypes and omits some of them. Of under 150,000 clones listed, 85% to 90% are singletons. These data are taken from a study of PD-1 blockade in mismatch repair-deficient tumors. In the study overall: Enrolled about 2013-2017, patients had progressing, pretreated mismatch repair-deficient cancers of about twelve types.

The CDR3 spans 14 residues. Germline V CDR1 and CDR2: SGHTA, FQGNSA. The V and J ends lost 0 bases and 2 bases respectively, with 8 bases between them. PCR or immunohistochemistry showed mismatch repair deficiency in every enrolled patient. TCRs were sequenced from a few patients responding to pembrolizumab. This rearrangement joins TRBV7-2 to TRBJ2-7; the D call may be TRBD1 or TRBD2 (5 bases each). The specimen was peripheral blood, collected approximately 70 weeks after starting pembrolizumab. This TCR was recovered from an adult with mismatch repair-deficient cancer. The CDR3 here is CASSLAPGPYEQYF. CDR3 in DNA: TGTGCCAGCAGCTTAGCCCCGGGGCCCTACGAGCAGTACTTC.